The 14 T cell receptor beta chains given below trace back to one sample, sequenced in a study of blood T cells in healthy people across ages. Combining a sample-barcoded 5' primer with a J-beta primer mix, a second PCR ran for about 6 to 12 cycles. TCRdb redid the calling of the 5' RACE reads with MiXCR, one entry per CDR3 protein. Here the sample spans 870,000 or so distinct CDR3 sequences, 25% to 35% being singletons. The sequenced sample was blood. The receptor set was obtained from a woman aged 80 or older in good health.

The chain carries TRBV2 and TRBJ1-1; 9 nucleotides agree with TRBD1. This CDR3 spans 11 amino acids. V was clipped by 6 bases and J by 10 bases; unmatched bases: 3. The germline CDR1 and CDR2 sequences are SNHLY and FYNNEI. The CDR3 region is CASREQGAAFF. The DNA for the CDR3 is TGTGCCAGCAGGGAACAGGGGGCAGCTTTCTTT.

This clonotype was found many times. V is TRBV29-1 and J is TRBJ1-2, with D unresolved. Between the trimmed V and J ends, which lost 6 bases and 4 bases, there was a span of 15 bases. Germline CDR1 and CDR2: SQVTM and ANQGSEA. This CDR3 contains 13 residues. As DNA, the CDR3 is TGCAGCGTCGGACTTAACGTGCTCTATGGCTACACCTTC. As protein: CSVGLNVLYGYTF. Complete variable domain (other parts from reference TRBV29-1 and TRBJ1-2): SAVISQKPSRDICQRGTSLTIQCQVDSQVTMMFWYRQQPGQSLTLIATANQGSEATYESGFVIDKFPISRPNLTFSTLTVSNMSPEDSSIYLCSVGLNVLYGYTFGSGTRLTVV.

As regards this clonotype: Since a much larger clone is just one base distant, this may be a read error. The genes are TRBV10-3 and TRBJ2-6, with TRBD1 matching 7 bases. CDR3 length equals 17 residues. The V gene's germline CDR1 is ENHRY and CDR2 SYGVKD. The DNA for the CDR3 is TGTGCCATCAATCCGGGACAGATAAGCTCTGGGGCCAACGTCCGGACTTTC. Protein product: CAINPGQISSGANVRTF.

This clonotype has ten or more counts. V and J are TRBV7-9 and TRBJ2-1, with D possibly matching TRBD2 (5 bases). Germline CDR1 SEHNR, CDR2 FQNEAQ (reference sequence). The CDR3 is 13 amino acids. V was cut by 11 bases and J by 6 bases, with 17 bases left in between. CDR3 region: CAGTRAGSNEQFF. The CDR3, as DNA: TGTGCCGGTACCCGGGCGGGCAGCAATGAGCAGTTCTTC.

A word on this clonotype: Since a much larger clone is just one base distant, this may be a read error. Since no conserved phenylalanine or tryptophan closes the CDR3, a read error is the likely cause. This rearrangement joins TRBV2 to TRBJ2-7; D gene ambiguous. TRBJ2-4 explains the end of the DNA better; the J call may be wrong. Germline V gene sequence: CDR1 SNHLY, CDR2 FYNNEI. CDR3 length: 14 residues. DNA for the CDR3: TGTGCCAGCAGCCCCCATGGGGCCAAAAACATTCAGTACTGC. It encodes CASSPHGAKNIQYC.

The J gene is TRBJ2-5, the V gene TRBV7-2; D is ambiguous. V was trimmed by 0 bases and J by 1 base, leaving 9 bases between them. The germline V gene encodes CDR1 SGHTA and CDR2 FQGNSA. The CDR3 runs to 15 residues. CDR3 sequence reads: CASSLAGTVQETQYF. CDR3 nucleotides: TGTGCCAGCAGCTTAGCGGGTACAGTCCAAGAGACCCAGTACTTC.

The rearrangement links TRBV20-1 to TRBJ1-2; D might be TRBD1 (5 bases). CDR1 is DFQATT and CDR2 is SNEGSKA in the germline V gene (reference sequence). V lost 7 bases to trimming and J lost 4 bases, with 16 bases between them. This CDR3 is built from 13 residues. The CDR3 protein is CSVPRDSLYGYTF. The CDR3 nucleotides are TGCAGTGTTCCCCGAGACAGCCTCTATGGCTACACCTTC.

The chain is built from TRBV29-1 and TRBJ2-1; 10 positions match TRBD1. The V segment lost 4 bases and the J segment 10 bases; nucleotides outside the gene matches: 10. Germline CDR1 SQVTM, CDR2 ANQGSEA. This CDR3 is 14 amino acids long. CDR3 in DNA: TGCAGCGTTGCGGTCGGACAGGGGGGAATCGAGCAGTTCTTC. Translating gives CSVAVGQGGIEQFF.

On this clonotype itself: Sequence at one end of the junction differs from germline and may be a read error. The chain is built from TRBV7-9 and TRBJ1-2, with 9 positions matching TRBD1. CDR3 length: 15 amino acids. CDR1 is SEHNR and CDR2 is FQNEAQ in the germline V gene (reference sequence). The CDR3 loop is CAGSLKSTGGYGYTF. The CDR3 DNA sequence: TGTGCCGGCAGCTTAAAATCGACAGGGGGCTATGGCTACACCTTC.

The table lists this clonotype with a few counts. J is TRBJ1-6 and V is TRBV12-3 or TRBV12-4; 9 nucleotides agree with TRBD1. The junction had 4 bases not matched to a gene; V was cut back by 6 bases and J by 7 bases. There are 14 residues in the CDR3. The CDR3 sequence is CASRSGQGNSPLHF. CDR3 DNA sequence: TGTGCCAGCAGATCAGGACAGGGGAATTCACCCCTCCACTTT.

For this clonotype: A much larger clonotype is one base distant, so this may be a read error. This CDR3 is missing its conserved last phenylalanine or tryptophan, likely due to a read error. The V gene is TRBV20-1, the J gene TRBJ2-3; D remains ambiguous. The CDR3 consists of 15 residues. Germline V gives CDR1 DFQATT, CDR2 SNEGSKA (reference sequence). The germline V and J ends were trimmed by 1 base and 2 bases, with 13 bases remaining between them. CDR3 coding DNA: TGCAGTGCTAGAGTAAGGGAATGGAACACAGATACGCAGTATGTT. This translates into CSARVREWNTDTQYV.

The V and J genes are TRBV7-2 and TRBJ1-1; 10 positions match TRBD1. V shed 5 bases and J 1 base; nucleotides not matched to a gene: 7. The germline CDR1 and CDR2 sequences are SGHTA and FQGNSA. The CDR3 totals 16 residues. The CDR3 nucleotides read TGTGCCAGCAGCCGGGGACAGGGGAGTCCGAACACTGAAGCTTTCTTT. This translates into CASSRGQGSPNTEAFF.

This clonotype was detected ten times or more. V gene TRBV3-1 combines with J gene TRBJ2-4; unclear D gene. CDR1 and CDR2 from the germline V gene are LGHDT and YNNKEL (reference sequence). The CDR3 contains 15 residues. The V end was cut by 1 base, the J end by 3 bases, with 10 bases between. In DNA form, the CDR3 reads TGTGCCAGCAGCCAAGGCCGGGTAGTCAAAAACATTCAGTACTTC. It yields the protein CASSQGRVVKNIQYF.

This clonotype has just a few counts. The rearrangement joins TRBV11-2 to TRBJ1-4, with D possibly matching TRBD1 (5 bases). With 1 base removed from V and 8 bases from J, the gap between germline ends came to 14 bases. Germline CDR1 is SGHAT and CDR2 is FQNNGV. The CDR3 covers 15 residues. The CDR3 DNA reads as TGTGCCAGCAGCTTAGGTGGGGCCGGCAACGAAAAACTGTTTTTT. Residues: CASSLGGAGNEKLFF.